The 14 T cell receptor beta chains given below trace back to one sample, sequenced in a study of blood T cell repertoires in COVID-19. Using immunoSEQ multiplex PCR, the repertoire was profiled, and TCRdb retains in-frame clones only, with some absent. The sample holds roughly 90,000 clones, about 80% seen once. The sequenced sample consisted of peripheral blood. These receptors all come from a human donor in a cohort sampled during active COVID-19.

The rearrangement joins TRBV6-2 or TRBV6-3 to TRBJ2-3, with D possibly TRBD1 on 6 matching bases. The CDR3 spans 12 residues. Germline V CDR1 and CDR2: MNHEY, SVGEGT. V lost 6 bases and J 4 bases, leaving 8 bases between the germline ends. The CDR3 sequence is CASSSGADTQYF. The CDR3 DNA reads TGTGCCAGCAGCTCAGGGGCAGATACGCAGTATTTT.

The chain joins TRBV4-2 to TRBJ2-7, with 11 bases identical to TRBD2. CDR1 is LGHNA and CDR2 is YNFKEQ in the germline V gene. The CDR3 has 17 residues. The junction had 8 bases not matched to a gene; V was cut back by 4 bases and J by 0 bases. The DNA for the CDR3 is TGTGCCAGCAGCCCAACCATAACTAGCGGGAGCTCCTACGAGCAGTACTTC. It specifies CASSPTITSGSSYEQYF.

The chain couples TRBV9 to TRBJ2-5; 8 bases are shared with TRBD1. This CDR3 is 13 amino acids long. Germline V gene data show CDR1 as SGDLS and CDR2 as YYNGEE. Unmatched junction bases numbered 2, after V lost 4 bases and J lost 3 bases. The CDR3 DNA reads TGTGCCAGCAGCACGGACAGGGAAGAGACCCAGTACTTC. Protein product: CASSTDREETQYF.

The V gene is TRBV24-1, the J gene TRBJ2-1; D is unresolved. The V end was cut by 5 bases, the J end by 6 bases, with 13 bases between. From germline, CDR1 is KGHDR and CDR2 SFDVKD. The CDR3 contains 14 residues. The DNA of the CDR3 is TGTGCCACCAGTGCCCGTACTAACCGCAATGAGCAGTTCTTC. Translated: CATSARTNRNEQFF.

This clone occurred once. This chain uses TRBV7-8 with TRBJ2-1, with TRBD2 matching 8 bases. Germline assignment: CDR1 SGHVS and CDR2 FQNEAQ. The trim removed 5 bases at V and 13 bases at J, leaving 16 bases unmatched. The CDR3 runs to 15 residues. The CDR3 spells CASSLGLAGGMPQFF. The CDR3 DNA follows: TGTGCCAGCAGCCTGGGTCTAGCGGGTGGAATGCCTCAGTTCTTC.

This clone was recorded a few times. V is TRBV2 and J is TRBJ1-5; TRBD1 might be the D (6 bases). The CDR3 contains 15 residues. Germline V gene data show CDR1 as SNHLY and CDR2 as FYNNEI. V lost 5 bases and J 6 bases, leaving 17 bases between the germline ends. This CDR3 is CASSLSLLGGQPQHF. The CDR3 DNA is TGTGCCAGCAGTCTGTCCCTCTTAGGGGGTCAGCCCCAGCATTTT.

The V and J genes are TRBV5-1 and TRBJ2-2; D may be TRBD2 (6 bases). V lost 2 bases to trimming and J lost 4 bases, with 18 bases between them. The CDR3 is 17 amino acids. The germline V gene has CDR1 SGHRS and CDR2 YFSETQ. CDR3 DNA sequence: TGCGCCAGCAGCTTTGGAGGAGGGCCCCAATCCACCGGGGAGCTGTTTTTT. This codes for CASSFGGGPQSTGELFF.

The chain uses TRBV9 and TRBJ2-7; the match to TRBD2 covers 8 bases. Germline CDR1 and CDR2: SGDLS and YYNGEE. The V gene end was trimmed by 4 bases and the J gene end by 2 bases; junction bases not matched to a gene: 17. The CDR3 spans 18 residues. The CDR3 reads CASSRGGLGRITTYEQYF. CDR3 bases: TGTGCCAGCAGCCGCGGGGGGCTCGGGCGGATAACAACCTACGAGCAGTACTTC.

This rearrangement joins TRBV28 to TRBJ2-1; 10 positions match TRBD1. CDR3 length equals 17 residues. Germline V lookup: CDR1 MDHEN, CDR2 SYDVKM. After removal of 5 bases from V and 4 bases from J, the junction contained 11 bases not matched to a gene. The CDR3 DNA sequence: TGTGCCAGCAGTGTGACAGGGGGCGCGATCCTTTACAATGAGCAGTTCTTC. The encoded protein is CASSVTGGAILYNEQFF.

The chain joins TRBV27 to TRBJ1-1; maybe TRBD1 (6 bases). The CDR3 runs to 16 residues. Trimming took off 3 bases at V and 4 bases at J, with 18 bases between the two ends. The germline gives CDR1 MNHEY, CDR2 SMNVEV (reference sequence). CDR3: CASSFLFTGTSTEAFF. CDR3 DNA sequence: TGTGCCAGCAGTTTTTTATTCACCGGGACATCCACTGAAGCTTTCTTT.

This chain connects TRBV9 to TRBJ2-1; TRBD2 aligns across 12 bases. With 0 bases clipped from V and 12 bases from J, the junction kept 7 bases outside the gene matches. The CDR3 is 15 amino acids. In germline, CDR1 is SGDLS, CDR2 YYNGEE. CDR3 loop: CASSVVPSGGARQFF. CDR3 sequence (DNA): TGTGCCAGCAGCGTAGTTCCTAGCGGGGGGGCGCGGCAGTTCTTC.

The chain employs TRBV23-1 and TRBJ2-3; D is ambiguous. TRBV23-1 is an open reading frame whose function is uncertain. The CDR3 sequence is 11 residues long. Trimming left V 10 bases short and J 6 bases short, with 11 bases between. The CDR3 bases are TGCGCCATCCCTCCCCGGGATACGCAGTATTTT. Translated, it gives CAIPPRDTQYF.

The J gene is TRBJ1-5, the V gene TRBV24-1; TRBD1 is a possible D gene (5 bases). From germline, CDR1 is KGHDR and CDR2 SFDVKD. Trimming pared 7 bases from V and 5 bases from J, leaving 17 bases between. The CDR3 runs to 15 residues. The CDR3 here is CATRYSRLGHQPQHF. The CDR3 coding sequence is TGTGCCACCAGATATTCCCGCCTGGGGCATCAGCCCCAGCATTTT.

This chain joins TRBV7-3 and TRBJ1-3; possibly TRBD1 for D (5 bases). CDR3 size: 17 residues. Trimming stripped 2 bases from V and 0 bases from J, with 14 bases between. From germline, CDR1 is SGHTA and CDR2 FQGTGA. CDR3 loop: CASSLGQGTGSGNTIYF. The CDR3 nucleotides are TGTGCCAGCAGCTTAGGCCAGGGCACCGGCTCTGGAAACACCATATATTTT. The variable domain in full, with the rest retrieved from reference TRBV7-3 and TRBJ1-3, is GAGVSQTPSNKVTEKGKYVELRCDPISGHTALYWYRQSLGQGPEFLIYFQGTGAADDSGLPNDRFFAVRPEGSVSTLKIQRTERGDSAVYLCASSLGQGTGSGNTIYFGEGSWLTVV.